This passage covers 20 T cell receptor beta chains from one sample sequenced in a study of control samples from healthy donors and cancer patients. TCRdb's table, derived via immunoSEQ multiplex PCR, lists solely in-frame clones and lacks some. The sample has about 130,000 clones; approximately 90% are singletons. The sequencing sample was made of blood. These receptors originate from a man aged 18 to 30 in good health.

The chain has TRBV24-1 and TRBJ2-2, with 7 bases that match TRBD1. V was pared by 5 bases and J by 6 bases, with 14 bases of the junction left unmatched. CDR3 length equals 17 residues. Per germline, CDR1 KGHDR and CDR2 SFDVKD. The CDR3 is CATSGPNLGQAPGELFF. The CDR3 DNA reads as TGTGCCACCAGTGGCCCGAACCTAGGACAGGCCCCCGGGGAGCTGTTTTTT.

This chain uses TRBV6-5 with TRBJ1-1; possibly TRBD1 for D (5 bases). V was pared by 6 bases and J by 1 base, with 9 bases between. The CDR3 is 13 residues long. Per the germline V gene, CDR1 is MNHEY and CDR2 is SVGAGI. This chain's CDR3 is CASRWGRNTEAFF. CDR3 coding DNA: TGTGCCAGCAGATGGGGCAGGAACACTGAAGCTTTCTTT.

This CDR3 reads CASSDNQETQYF. In DNA, the CDR3 is TGTGCCAGCAGTGACAACCAAGAGACCCAGTACTTC. The chain couples TRBV2 to TRBJ2-5; D unclear. Germline CDR1 SNHLY, CDR2 FYNNEI. The CDR3 extends over 12 amino acids. V lost 3 bases and J 0 bases, leaving 2 bases between the germline ends.

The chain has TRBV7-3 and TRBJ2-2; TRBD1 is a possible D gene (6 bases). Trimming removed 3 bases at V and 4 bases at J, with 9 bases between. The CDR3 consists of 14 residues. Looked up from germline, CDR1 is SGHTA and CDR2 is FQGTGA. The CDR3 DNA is TGTGCCAGCAGCTTCAGGGGAGCCACCGGGGAGCTGTTTTTT. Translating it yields CASSFRGATGELFF.

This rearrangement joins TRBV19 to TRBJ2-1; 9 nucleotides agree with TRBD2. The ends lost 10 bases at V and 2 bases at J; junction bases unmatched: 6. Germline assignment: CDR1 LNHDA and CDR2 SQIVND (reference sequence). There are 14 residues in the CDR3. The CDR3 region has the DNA TGTGCCACAAAGCGGGGGGTCCCCTACAATGAGCAGTTCTTC. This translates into CATKRGVPYNEQFF.

Here the CDR3 reads CASSDTDRTAYGYTF. In nucleotides, the CDR3 is TGTGCCAGCAGTGACACCGACAGGACAGCCTATGGCTACACCTTC. The rearrangement links TRBV2 to TRBJ1-2, with D maybe TRBD1 (6 bases). The V end lost 3 bases, the J end lost 4 bases, and 15 bases lay between the germline ends. There are 15 residues in the CDR3. Germline-derived CDR1 and CDR2 are SNHLY and FYNNEI.

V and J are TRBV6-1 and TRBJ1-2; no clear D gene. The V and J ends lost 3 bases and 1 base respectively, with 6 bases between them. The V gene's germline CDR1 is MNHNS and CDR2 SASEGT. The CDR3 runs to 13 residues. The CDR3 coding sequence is TGTGCCAGCAGTGAGGGGAATAACTATGGCTACACCTTC. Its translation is CASSEGNNYGYTF.

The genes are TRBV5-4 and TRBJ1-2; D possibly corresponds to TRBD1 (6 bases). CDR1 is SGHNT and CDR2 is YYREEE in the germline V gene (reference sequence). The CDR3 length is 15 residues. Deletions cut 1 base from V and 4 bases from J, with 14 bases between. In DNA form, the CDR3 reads TGTGCCAGCAGCTTGAATGGGGGCGCCGGCTATGGCTACACCTTC. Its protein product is CASSLNGGAGYGYTF.

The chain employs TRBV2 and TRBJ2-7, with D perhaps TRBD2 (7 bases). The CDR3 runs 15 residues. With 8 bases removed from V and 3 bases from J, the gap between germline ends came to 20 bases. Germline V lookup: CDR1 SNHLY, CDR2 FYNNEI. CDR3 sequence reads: CASWGGREKSYEQYF. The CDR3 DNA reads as TGTGCCAGCTGGGGGGGGCGGGAGAAAAGCTACGAGCAGTACTTC.

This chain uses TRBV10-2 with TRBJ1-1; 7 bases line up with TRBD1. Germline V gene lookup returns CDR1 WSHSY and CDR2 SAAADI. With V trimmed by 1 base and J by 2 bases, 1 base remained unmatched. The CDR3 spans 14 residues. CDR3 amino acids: CASSEWDSNTEAFF. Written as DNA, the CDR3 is TGCGCCAGCAGTGAGTGGGACAGCAACACTGAAGCTTTCTTT.

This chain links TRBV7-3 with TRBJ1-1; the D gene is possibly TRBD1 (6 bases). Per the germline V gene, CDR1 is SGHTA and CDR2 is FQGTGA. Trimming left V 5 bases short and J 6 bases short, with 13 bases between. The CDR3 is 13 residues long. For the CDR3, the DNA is TGTGCCAGCAGCCCTACAGGGATACCTGAAGCTTTCTTT. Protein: CASSPTGIPEAFF.

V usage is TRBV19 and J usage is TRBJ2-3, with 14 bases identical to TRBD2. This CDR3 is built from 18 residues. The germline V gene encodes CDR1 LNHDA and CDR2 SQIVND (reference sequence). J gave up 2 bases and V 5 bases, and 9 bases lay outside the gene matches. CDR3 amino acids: CASSAGLAGGYFTDTQYF. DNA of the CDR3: TGTGCCAGTAGTGCCGGACTAGCGGGGGGCTACTTCACAGATACGCAGTATTTT.

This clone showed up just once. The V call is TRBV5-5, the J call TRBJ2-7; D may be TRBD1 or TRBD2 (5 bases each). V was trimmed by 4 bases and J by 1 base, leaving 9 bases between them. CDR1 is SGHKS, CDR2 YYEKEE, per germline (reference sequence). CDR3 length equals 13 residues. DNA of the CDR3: TGTGCCAGCAGCATGGGGGTTTCCTACGAGCAGTACTTC. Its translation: CASSMGVSYEQYF.

The CDR3 sequence: CASAPGHRSYEQYF. As DNA, the CDR3 is TGTGCCAGCGCACCGGGACACCGCTCCTACGAGCAGTACTTC. The V and J genes are TRBV7-9 and TRBJ2-7; D may be TRBD1 (6 bases). Between the trimmed V and J ends, which lost 8 bases and 0 bases, there was a span of 14 bases. There are 14 residues in the CDR3. Germline assignment: CDR1 SEHNR and CDR2 FQNEAQ (reference sequence).

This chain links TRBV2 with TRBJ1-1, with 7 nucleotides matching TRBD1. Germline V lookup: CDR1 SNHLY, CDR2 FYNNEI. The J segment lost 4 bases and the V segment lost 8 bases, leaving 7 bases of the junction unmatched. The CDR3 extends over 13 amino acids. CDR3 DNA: TGTGCCAGCGAGGGGGCCCTTGGCACTGAAGCTTTCTTT. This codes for CASEGALGTEAFF. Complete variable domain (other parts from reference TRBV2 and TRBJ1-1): EPEVTQTPSHQVTQMGQEVILRCVPISNHLYFYWYRQILGQKVEFLVSFYNNEISEKSEIFDDQFSVERPDGSNFTLKIRSTKLEDSAMYFCASEGALGTEAFFGQGTRLTVV.

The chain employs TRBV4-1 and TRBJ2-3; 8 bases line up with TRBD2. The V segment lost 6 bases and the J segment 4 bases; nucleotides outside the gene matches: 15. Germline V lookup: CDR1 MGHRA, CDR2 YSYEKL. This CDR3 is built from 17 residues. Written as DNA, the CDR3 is TGCGCCAGCAGACGAACGGGGGGGCGGTTCGCAGCAGATACGCAGTATTTT. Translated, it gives CASRRTGGRFAADTQYF.

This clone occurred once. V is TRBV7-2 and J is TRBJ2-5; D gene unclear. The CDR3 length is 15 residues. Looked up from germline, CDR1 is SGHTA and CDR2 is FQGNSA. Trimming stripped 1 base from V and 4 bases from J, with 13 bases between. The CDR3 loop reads CASSLVSTWGETQYF. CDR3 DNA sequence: TGTGCCAGCAGCTTAGTTTCTACCTGGGGAGAGACCCAGTACTTC.

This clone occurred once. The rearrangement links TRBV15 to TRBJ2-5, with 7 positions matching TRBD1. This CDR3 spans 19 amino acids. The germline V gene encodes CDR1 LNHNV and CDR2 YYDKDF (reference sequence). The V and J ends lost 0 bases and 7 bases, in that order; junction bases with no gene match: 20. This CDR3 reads CATSRDSLPGGTRFGTQYF. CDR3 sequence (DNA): TGTGCCACCAGCAGAGATTCCCTTCCAGGGGGTACGCGCTTTGGGACCCAGTACTTC.

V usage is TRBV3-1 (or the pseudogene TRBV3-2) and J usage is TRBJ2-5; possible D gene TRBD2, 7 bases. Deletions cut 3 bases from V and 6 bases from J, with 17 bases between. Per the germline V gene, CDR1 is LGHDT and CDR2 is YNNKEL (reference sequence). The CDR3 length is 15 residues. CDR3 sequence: CASSQGGGALKTQYF. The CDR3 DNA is TGTGCCAGCAGCCAGGGAGGGGGGGCGCTAAAGACCCAGTACTTC.

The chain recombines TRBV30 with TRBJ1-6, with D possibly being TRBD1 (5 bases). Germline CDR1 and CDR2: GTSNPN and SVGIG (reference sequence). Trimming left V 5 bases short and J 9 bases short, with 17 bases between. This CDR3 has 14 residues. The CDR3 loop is CAWGTRDGGSPLHF. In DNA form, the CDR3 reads TGTGCCTGGGGTACCAGGGATGGCGGTTCACCCCTCCACTTT.